Detailed here is one T cell receptor beta chain. Its cognate antigen is unknown. The data are from a study of hypomethylating agent response in myelodysplastic syndrome. About the study: Mean age was around 70 +/- 6 years; diploid cytogenetics predominated. Of these patients, roughly six responded (complete response or hematologic improvement) and a few did not. Study-wide results and caveats: Across all patients and within response groups, hypomethylating treatment left richness, diversity and clonality without significant change.

Germline assignment: CDR1 SGHTA and CDR2 FQGNSA. V was pared by 1 base and J by 8 bases, with 10 bases between. The CDR3 has 13 residues. At survey resolution, around 400 ng of DNA per sample was split into two 200 ng replicates. Data came from immunoSEQ multiplex PCR; TCRdb stores just in-frame clones and leaves some out. The sample has fewer than 4,000 clones; approximately 78% are singletons. This material consisted of bone marrow, taken before or after starting hypomethylating agent treatment for myelodysplastic syndrome (not recorded which). The chain uses TRBV7-2 and TRBJ2-3, with no clear D. The receptor's source is a human donor with myelodysplastic syndrome. In nucleotides, the CDR3 is TGTGCCAGCAGCTTAGAGGTTACGGGTACGCAGTATTTT. Translating gives CASSLEVTGTQYF.